This is a list of T cell receptor beta chains from one sample in a study of cytomegalovirus exposure and HLA in healthy donors. Assay used: immunoSEQ multiplex PCR; TCRdb lists only in-frame clones, some missing. The sample has 40,000 to 50,000 clones; around 74% are singletons. The material sequenced was PBMCs. These receptors were obtained from a man younger than 40 in good health and CMV-seronegative. Both conserved end residues are part of each CDR3. Fields, in order: D gene, V gene, J gene, clone size, CDR3 protein, CDR3 DNA. The D gene is left open where the match is weak. Only part of the rows carry a size: once, few, many, or a class if the clone is expanded.

d_call: .; v_call: TRBV11-2; j_call: TRBJ1-3; clone_size: .; cdr3_aa: CASSSGPVSSGNTIYF; cdr3_nt: TGTGCCAGCAGCTCTGGTCCCGTGAGCTCTGGAAACACCATATATTTT
d_call: TRBD2; v_call: TRBV11-2; j_call: TRBJ2-1; clone_size: .; cdr3_aa: CASSWSGTSANEQFF; cdr3_nt: TGTGCCAGCAGCTGGTCCGGGACTAGTGCCAATGAGCAGTTCTTC
d_call: TRBD2; v_call: TRBV6-5; j_call: TRBJ2-3; clone_size: once; cdr3_aa: CASSIRTSDTDTQYF; cdr3_nt: TGTGCCAGCAGTATACGGACTAGCGACACAGATACGCAGTATTTT
d_call: .; v_call: TRBV2; j_call: TRBJ1-5; clone_size: few; cdr3_aa: CASRRSQGVSQHF; cdr3_nt: TGTGCCAGCAGGCGGTCACAGGGTGTCTCCCAGCATTTT
d_call: TRBD2; v_call: TRBV9; j_call: TRBJ2-7; clone_size: .; cdr3_aa: CASNEYSGSGHEQYF; cdr3_nt: TGTGCCAGCAACGAATATAGCGGGAGTGGTCACGAGCAGTACTTC
d_call: .; v_call: TRBV15; j_call: TRBJ2-1; clone_size: .; cdr3_aa: CATSRDKIADEQFF; cdr3_nt: TGTGCCACCAGCAGGGATAAGATAGCGGATGAGCAGTTCTTC
d_call: .; v_call: TRBV20-1; j_call: TRBJ2-1; clone_size: .; cdr3_aa: CSATPILEQFF; cdr3_nt: TGCAGTGCTACCCCAATCCTAGAGCAGTTCTTC
d_call: .; v_call: TRBV18; j_call: TRBJ1-1; clone_size: .; cdr3_aa: CASSSTTPEAFF; cdr3_nt: TGTGCCAGCTCATCTACTACACCTGAAGCTTTCTTT
d_call: .; v_call: TRBV5-4; j_call: TRBJ1-1; clone_size: .; cdr3_aa: CASRPTVNTEAFF; cdr3_nt: TGTGCCAGCAGGCCGACAGTTAACACTGAAGCTTTCTTT
d_call: TRBD1; v_call: TRBV2; j_call: TRBJ2-5; clone_size: few; cdr3_aa: CASSARDREETQYF; cdr3_nt: TGTGCCAGCAGTGCCCGGGACAGGGAGGAGACCCAGTACTTC
d_call: TRBD2; v_call: TRBV7-6; j_call: TRBJ2-7; clone_size: .; cdr3_aa: CASSHVSGGSVHEQYF; cdr3_nt: TGTGCCAGCAGCCACGTCTCGGGCGGGAGTGTGCACGAGCAGTACTTC
d_call: .; v_call: TRBV30; j_call: TRBJ1-1; clone_size: .; cdr3_aa: CAWADRPTMNTEAFF; cdr3_nt: TGTGCCTGGGCTGACAGGCCGACCATGAACACTGAAGCTTTCTTT
d_call: TRBD2; v_call: TRBV5-1; j_call: TRBJ2-1; clone_size: few; cdr3_aa: CASSFPKLAGFDNEQFF; cdr3_nt: TGCGCCAGCAGCTTCCCAAAACTAGCGGGATTCGACAATGAGCAGTTCTTC
d_call: .; v_call: TRBV30; j_call: TRBJ1-5; clone_size: .; cdr3_aa: CAWSADNGNQPQHF; cdr3_nt: TGTGCCTGGAGCGCGGACAACGGCAATCAGCCCCAGCATTTT
d_call: TRBD2; v_call: TRBV10-2; j_call: TRBJ2-1; clone_size: .; cdr3_aa: CARKTSGVSYNEQFF; cdr3_nt: TGCGCCAGGAAGACTAGCGGGGTCTCCTACAATGAGCAGTTCTTC
d_call: .; v_call: TRBV2; j_call: TRBJ2-5; clone_size: .; cdr3_aa: CASSRQPEETQYF; cdr3_nt: TGTGCCAGCAGTCGACAGCCAGAAGAGACCCAGTACTTC
d_call: .; v_call: TRBV6-1; j_call: TRBJ2-3; clone_size: .; cdr3_aa: CASRGGPSRGTQYF; cdr3_nt: TGTGCCAGCAGAGGGGGACCCTCGAGGGGGACGCAGTATTTT
d_call: .; v_call: TRBV19; j_call: TRBJ1-2; clone_size: .; cdr3_aa: CASSILQGRGYTF; cdr3_nt: TGTGCCAGTAGTATATTACAGGGCCGTGGCTACACCTTC
d_call: .; v_call: TRBV11-2; j_call: TRBJ1-3; clone_size: .; cdr3_aa: CASSPRRDLSGNTIYF; cdr3_nt: TGTGCCAGCAGCCCTCGGCGGGACCTCTCTGGAAACACCATATATTTT
d_call: TRBD1; v_call: TRBV13; j_call: TRBJ2-5; clone_size: .; cdr3_aa: CASSFWTGVETQYF; cdr3_nt: TGTGCCAGCAGCTTCTGGACAGGGGTAGAGACCCAGTACTTC
d_call: TRBD2; v_call: TRBV5-8; j_call: TRBJ2-3; clone_size: .; cdr3_aa: CASSLGTSGRSTDTQYF; cdr3_nt: TGTGCCAGCAGCTTAGGGACTAGCGGGAGGAGCACAGATACGCAGTATTTT
d_call: .; v_call: TRBV7-9; j_call: TRBJ2-7; clone_size: .; cdr3_aa: CASSLASGHYTYEQYF; cdr3_nt: TGTGCCAGCAGCTTAGCTAGTGGACACTACACCTACGAGCAGTACTTC
d_call: .; v_call: TRBV10-2; j_call: TRBJ2-2; clone_size: few; cdr3_aa: CASSEVVARNTGELFF; cdr3_nt: TGCGCCAGCAGTGAGGTAGTAGCGCGGAACACCGGGGAGCTGTTTTTT
d_call: .; v_call: TRBV30; j_call: TRBJ2-3; clone_size: few; cdr3_aa: CAWSSTTRDTQYF; cdr3_nt: TGTGCCTGGAGTTCGACAACCAGGGATACGCAGTATTTT
d_call: .; v_call: TRBV7-9; j_call: TRBJ2-7; clone_size: .; cdr3_aa: CASSLEYGELYEQYF; cdr3_nt: TGTGCCAGCAGCTTAGAATACGGGGAACTTTACGAGCAGTACTTC
d_call: TRBD2; v_call: TRBV5-1; j_call: TRBJ2-7; clone_size: .; cdr3_aa: CASSLDGRASEQYF; cdr3_nt: TGCGCCAGCAGCTTGGACGGGAGGGCCTCCGAGCAGTACTTC
d_call: .; v_call: TRBV30; j_call: TRBJ1-1; clone_size: .; cdr3_aa: CAWCCRSTEAFF; cdr3_nt: TGTGCCTGGTGTTGCAGATCCACTGAAGCTTTCTTT
d_call: TRBD2; v_call: TRBV5-1; j_call: TRBJ2-1; clone_size: few; cdr3_aa: CASSWTGTSGIYNEQFF; cdr3_nt: TGCGCCAGCAGCTGGACCGGGACTAGCGGGATATACAATGAGCAGTTCTTC
d_call: TRBD2; v_call: TRBV5-6; j_call: TRBJ2-3; clone_size: .; cdr3_aa: CASKVSVAGSTDTQYF; cdr3_nt: TGTGCCAGCAAAGTTTCAGTAGCGGGTTCCACAGATACGCAGTATTTT
d_call: .; v_call: TRBV28; j_call: TRBJ1-5; clone_size: .; cdr3_aa: CASSPTIGGWNQPQHF; cdr3_nt: TGTGCCAGCAGTCCCACCATCGGCGGTTGGAATCAGCCCCAGCATTTT
d_call: .; v_call: TRBV7-9; j_call: TRBJ2-1; clone_size: .; cdr3_aa: CASSEGGQFF; cdr3_nt: TGTGCCAGCAGCGAGGGAGGGCAGTTCTTC
d_call: TRBD1; v_call: TRBV2; j_call: TRBJ1-1; clone_size: few; cdr3_aa: CASRRDRAEAFF; cdr3_nt: TGTGCCAGCAGAAGAGACAGGGCTGAAGCTTTCTTT
d_call: .; v_call: TRBV5-1; j_call: TRBJ1-4; clone_size: .; cdr3_aa: CASSSDSEPNEKLFF; cdr3_nt: TGCGCCAGCAGCTCCGACAGCGAACCTAATGAAAAACTGTTTTTT
d_call: TRBD2; v_call: TRBV9; j_call: TRBJ2-5; clone_size: .; cdr3_aa: CASSVGWEGRNQETQYF; cdr3_nt: TGTGCCAGCAGCGTAGGGTGGGAGGGACGGAACCAAGAGACCCAGTACTTC
d_call: .; v_call: TRBV21-1; j_call: TRBJ2-1; clone_size: .; cdr3_aa: CASSKQERESEQFF; cdr3_nt: TGTGCCAGCAGCAAACAGGAGCGGGAGTCTGAGCAGTTCTTC
d_call: TRBD1; v_call: TRBV7-9; j_call: TRBJ2-7; clone_size: .; cdr3_aa: CASAGGTGSHEQYF; cdr3_nt: TGTGCCAGCGCTGGGGGGACAGGGAGTCACGAGCAGTACTTC
d_call: .; v_call: TRBV6-4; j_call: TRBJ2-1; clone_size: few; cdr3_aa: CASSDSISGAVNEQFF; cdr3_nt: TGTGCCAGCAGTGACTCGATCAGCGGAGCAGTCAATGAGCAGTTCTTC
d_call: TRBD2; v_call: TRBV29-1; j_call: TRBJ2-5; clone_size: .; cdr3_aa: CSVDGGGGETQYF; cdr3_nt: TGCAGCGTTGATGGCGGGGGAGGAGAGACCCAGTACTTC
d_call: .; v_call: TRBV19; j_call: TRBJ2-7; clone_size: .; cdr3_aa: CASSSPRGLPDEQYF; cdr3_nt: TGTGCCAGTAGTTCCCCCAGGGGCTTACCGGACGAGCAGTACTTC
d_call: .; v_call: TRBV6-5; j_call: TRBJ1-2; clone_size: few; cdr3_aa: CASSYRDTYHYGYTF; cdr3_nt: TGTGCCAGCAGTTACCGGGACACCTACCACTATGGCTACACCTTC
d_call: TRBD2; v_call: TRBV6-5; j_call: TRBJ2-7; clone_size: once; cdr3_aa: CASTSPRGAGEQYF; cdr3_nt: TGTGCCAGCACCTCCCCGCGGGGGGCGGGAGAGCAGTACTTC
d_call: .; v_call: TRBV25-1; j_call: TRBJ2-3; clone_size: .; cdr3_aa: CASSNRLVGTDTQYF; cdr3_nt: TGTGCCAGCAGTAACCGACTAGTGGGAACAGATACGCAGTATTTT
d_call: .; v_call: TRBV25-1; j_call: TRBJ2-4; clone_size: .; cdr3_aa: CASSESVSIQYF; cdr3_nt: TGTGCCAGCAGTGAATCAGTGTCCATTCAGTACTTC
d_call: TRBD2; v_call: TRBV30; j_call: TRBJ2-1; clone_size: .; cdr3_aa: CAWSPLVAGDDEQFF; cdr3_nt: TGTGCCTGGAGCCCCCTCGTAGCGGGAGACGATGAGCAGTTCTTC
d_call: .; v_call: TRBV7-8; j_call: TRBJ1-1; clone_size: .; cdr3_aa: CASSLTQIKGAEAFF; cdr3_nt: TGTGCCAGCAGCTTGACCCAAATCAAGGGGGCTGAAGCTTTCTTT
d_call: TRBD1; v_call: TRBV5-1; j_call: TRBJ2-2; clone_size: .; cdr3_aa: CASSSPQGRVKNTGELFF; cdr3_nt: TGCGCCAGCAGCTCGCCACAGGGGCGGGTAAAGAACACCGGGGAGCTGTTTTTT
d_call: TRBD2; v_call: TRBV30; j_call: TRBJ2-7; clone_size: .; cdr3_aa: CAWSVLTSGRPSSYEQYF; cdr3_nt: TGTGCCTGGAGTGTACTGACTAGCGGGAGGCCTAGCTCCTACGAGCAGTACTTC
d_call: TRBD1; v_call: TRBV10-3; j_call: TRBJ1-1; clone_size: .; cdr3_aa: CAIRPDRATEAFF; cdr3_nt: TGTGCCATCAGACCGGACAGGGCCACTGAAGCTTTCTTT
d_call: .; v_call: TRBV2; j_call: TRBJ1-1; clone_size: .; cdr3_aa: CASSVLRDEAFF; cdr3_nt: TGTGCCAGCAGTGTTTTGAGGGATGAAGCTTTCTTT
d_call: TRBD1; v_call: TRBV9; j_call: TRBJ2-1; clone_size: .; cdr3_aa: CASSPRTGGSEQFF; cdr3_nt: TGTGCCAGCAGCCCCCGGACAGGGGGCAGTGAGCAGTTCTTC
d_call: TRBD2; v_call: TRBV4-2; j_call: TRBJ2-7; clone_size: .; cdr3_aa: CASSQEFSGKKHEQYF; cdr3_nt: TGTGCCAGCAGCCAAGAATTCAGCGGGAAGAAGCACGAGCAGTACTTC
d_call: .; v_call: TRBV5-6; j_call: TRBJ2-4; clone_size: .; cdr3_aa: CASDKNIKYF; cdr3_nt: TGTGCCAGCGACAAAAACATTAAGTACTTC
d_call: TRBD1; v_call: TRBV4-1; j_call: TRBJ1-1; clone_size: .; cdr3_aa: CASSQRGQVDHRNTEAFF; cdr3_nt: TGCGCCAGCAGCCAAAGGGGACAGGTGGACCACCGGAACACTGAAGCTTTCTTT
d_call: TRBD1; v_call: TRBV6-1; j_call: TRBJ2-1; clone_size: once; cdr3_aa: CASTRQGVNNEQFF; cdr3_nt: TGTGCCAGCACCCGGCAGGGGGTCAACAATGAGCAGTTCTTC
d_call: TRBD2; v_call: TRBV27; j_call: TRBJ2-5; clone_size: .; cdr3_aa: CASSSDGRPLETQYF; cdr3_nt: TGTGCCAGCAGTTCGGACGGGAGGCCATTGGAGACCCAGTACTTC
d_call: .; v_call: TRBV5-1; j_call: TRBJ2-7; clone_size: .; cdr3_aa: CASSLMFRAYEQYF; cdr3_nt: TGCGCCAGCAGCCTGATGTTCAGGGCCTACGAGCAGTACTTC
d_call: TRBD2; v_call: TRBV18; j_call: TRBJ2-2; clone_size: .; cdr3_aa: CASSPGLAGYTGELFF; cdr3_nt: TGTGCCAGCTCACCCGGACTAGCGGGGTACACCGGGGAGCTGTTTTTT